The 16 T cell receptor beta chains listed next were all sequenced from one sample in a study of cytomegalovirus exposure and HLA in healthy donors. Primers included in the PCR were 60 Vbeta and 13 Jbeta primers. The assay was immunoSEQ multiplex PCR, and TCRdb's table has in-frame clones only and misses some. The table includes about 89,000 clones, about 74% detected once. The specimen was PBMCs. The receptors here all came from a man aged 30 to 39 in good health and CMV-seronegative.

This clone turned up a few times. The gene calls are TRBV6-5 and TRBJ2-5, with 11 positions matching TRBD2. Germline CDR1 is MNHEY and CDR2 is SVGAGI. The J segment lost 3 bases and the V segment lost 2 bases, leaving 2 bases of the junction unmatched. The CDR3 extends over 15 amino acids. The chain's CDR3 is CASSYQLAGEETQYF. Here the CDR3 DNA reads TGTGCCAGCAGTTACCAACTAGCGGGAGAAGAGACCCAGTACTTC.

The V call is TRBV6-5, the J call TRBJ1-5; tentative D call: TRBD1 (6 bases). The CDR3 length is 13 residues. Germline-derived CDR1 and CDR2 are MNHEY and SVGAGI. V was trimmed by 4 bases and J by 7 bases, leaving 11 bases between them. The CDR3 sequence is CASSWGGQQPQHF. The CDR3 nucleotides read TGTGCCAGCAGTTGGGGGGGGCAACAGCCCCAGCATTTT.

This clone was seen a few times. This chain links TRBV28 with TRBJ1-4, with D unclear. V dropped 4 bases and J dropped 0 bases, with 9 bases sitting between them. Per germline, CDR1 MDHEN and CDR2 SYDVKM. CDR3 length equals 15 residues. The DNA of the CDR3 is TGTGCCAGCAGTTATAATGCAGCAACTAATGAAAAACTGTTTTTT. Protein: CASSYNAATNEKLFF.

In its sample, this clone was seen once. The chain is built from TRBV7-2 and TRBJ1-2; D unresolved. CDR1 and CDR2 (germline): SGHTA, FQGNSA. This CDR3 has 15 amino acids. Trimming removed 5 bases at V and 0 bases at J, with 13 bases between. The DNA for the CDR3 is TGTGCCAGCAGCACCCGACAAAGACCTAACTATGGCTACACCTTC. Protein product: CASSTRQRPNYGYTF.

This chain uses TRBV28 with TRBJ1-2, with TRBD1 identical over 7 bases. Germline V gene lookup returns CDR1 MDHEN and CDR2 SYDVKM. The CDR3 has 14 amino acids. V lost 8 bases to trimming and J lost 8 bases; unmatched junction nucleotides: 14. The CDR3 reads CASGPDRDLRGYTF. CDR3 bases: TGTGCCAGCGGCCCCGACAGGGACCTTCGGGGCTACACCTTC.

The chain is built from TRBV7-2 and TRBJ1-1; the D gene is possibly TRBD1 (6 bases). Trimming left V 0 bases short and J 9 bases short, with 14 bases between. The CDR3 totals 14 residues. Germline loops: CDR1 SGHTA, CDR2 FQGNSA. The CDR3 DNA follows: TGTGCCAGCAGCTTAGCGGAACAGGGCCGCCAAGCTTTCTTT. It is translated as CASSLAEQGRQAFF.

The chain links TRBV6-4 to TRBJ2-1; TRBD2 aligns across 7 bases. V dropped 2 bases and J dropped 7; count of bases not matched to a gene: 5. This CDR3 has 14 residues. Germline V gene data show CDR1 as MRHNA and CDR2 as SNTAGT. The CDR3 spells CASSDGLAANEQFF. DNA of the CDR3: TGTGCCAGCAGTGACGGGCTAGCGGCGAATGAGCAGTTCTTC.

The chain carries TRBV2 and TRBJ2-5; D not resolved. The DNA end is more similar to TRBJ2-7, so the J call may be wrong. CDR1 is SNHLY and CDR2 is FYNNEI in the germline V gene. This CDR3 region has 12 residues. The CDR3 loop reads CASSWAAYEQYF. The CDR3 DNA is TGTGCCAGCAGTTGGGCAGCCTACGAGCAGTACTTC.

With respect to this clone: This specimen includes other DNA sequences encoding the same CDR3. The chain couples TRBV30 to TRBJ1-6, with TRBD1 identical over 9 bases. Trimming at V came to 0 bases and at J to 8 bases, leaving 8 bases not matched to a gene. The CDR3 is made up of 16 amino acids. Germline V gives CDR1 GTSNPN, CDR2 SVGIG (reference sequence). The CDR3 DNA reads TGTGCCTGGAGTGTACGAGGGACAGGGTGGGATTCACCCCTCCACTTT. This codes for CAWSVRGTGWDSPLHF.

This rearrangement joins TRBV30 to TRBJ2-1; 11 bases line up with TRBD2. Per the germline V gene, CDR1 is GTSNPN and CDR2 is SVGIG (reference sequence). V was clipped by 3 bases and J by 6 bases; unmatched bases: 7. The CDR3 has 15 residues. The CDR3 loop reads CAWSTGTSGFNEQFF. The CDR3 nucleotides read TGTGCCTGGAGCACCGGGACTAGCGGATTCAATGAGCAGTTCTTC.

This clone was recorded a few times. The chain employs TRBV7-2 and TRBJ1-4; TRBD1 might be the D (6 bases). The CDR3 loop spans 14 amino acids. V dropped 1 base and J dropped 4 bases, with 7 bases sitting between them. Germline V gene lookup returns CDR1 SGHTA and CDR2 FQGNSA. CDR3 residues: CASSLGQDNEKLFF. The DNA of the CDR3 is TGTGCCAGCAGCTTAGGACAGGATAATGAAAAACTGTTTTTT.

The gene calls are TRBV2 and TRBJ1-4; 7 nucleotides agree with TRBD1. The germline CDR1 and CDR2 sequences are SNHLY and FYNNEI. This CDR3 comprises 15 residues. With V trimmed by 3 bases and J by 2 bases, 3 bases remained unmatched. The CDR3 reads CASSEVQGTNEKLFF. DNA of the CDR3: TGTGCCAGCAGTGAGGTACAGGGGACTAATGAAAAACTGTTTTTT.

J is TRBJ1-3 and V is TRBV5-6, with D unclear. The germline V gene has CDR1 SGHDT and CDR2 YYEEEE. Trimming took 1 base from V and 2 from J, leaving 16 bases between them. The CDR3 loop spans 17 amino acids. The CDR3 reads CASSLYHREIAGNTIYF. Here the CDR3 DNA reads TGTGCCAGCAGCTTGTATCACCGCGAAATCGCTGGAAACACCATATATTTT.

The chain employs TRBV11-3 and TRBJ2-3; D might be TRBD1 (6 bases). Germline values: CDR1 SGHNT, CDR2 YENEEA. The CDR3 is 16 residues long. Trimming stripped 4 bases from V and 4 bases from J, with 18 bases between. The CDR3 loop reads CASSSNREDHSDTQYF. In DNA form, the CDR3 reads TGTGCCAGCAGCTCAAACAGGGAAGATCACTCAGATACGCAGTATTTT.

DNA for the CDR3: TGTGCCAGCAGCTTAGCTCCGAACCGGGCTAGCTACGACACTGAAGCTTTCTTT. It encodes CASSLAPNRASYDTEAFF. The gene calls are TRBV7-8 and TRBJ1-1; no clear D gene. The CDR3 runs 18 residues. CDR1 and CDR2 (germline): SGHVS, FQNEAQ. V was shortened by 0 bases and J by 3 bases, with 20 bases between the two germline ends.

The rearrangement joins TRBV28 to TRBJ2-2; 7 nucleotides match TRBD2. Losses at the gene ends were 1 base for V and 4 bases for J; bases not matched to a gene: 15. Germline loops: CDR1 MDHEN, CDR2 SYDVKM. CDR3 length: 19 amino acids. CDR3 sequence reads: CASSLLLRPTGGSTGELFF. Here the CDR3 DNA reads TGTGCCAGCAGTTTATTATTACGACCGACGGGGGGATCCACCGGGGAGCTGTTTTTT.